This T cell receptor beta chain was captured by sequencing in a study of blood T cell repertoires in COVID-19. Profiling relied on immunoSEQ multiplex PCR, and the TCRdb table lists in-frame clones only, not all of them. The sample shows about 180,000 clones, roughly 84% of them seen only once. The sample taken for sequencing was peripheral blood. This sequence was found in a woman aged 40 to 50 with COVID-19, enrolled during active disease.

The CDR3 is CATLQGNEQFF. The CDR3 DNA reads as TGTGCCACCCTGCAGGGCAATGAGCAGTTCTTC. V is TRBV6-5 and J is TRBJ2-1, with a possible D match to TRBD1 (5 bases). CDR1 MNHEY and CDR2 SVGAGI come from the germline V gene. The V end was cut by 10 bases, the J end by 6 bases, with 10 bases between. The CDR3 is 11 amino acids.